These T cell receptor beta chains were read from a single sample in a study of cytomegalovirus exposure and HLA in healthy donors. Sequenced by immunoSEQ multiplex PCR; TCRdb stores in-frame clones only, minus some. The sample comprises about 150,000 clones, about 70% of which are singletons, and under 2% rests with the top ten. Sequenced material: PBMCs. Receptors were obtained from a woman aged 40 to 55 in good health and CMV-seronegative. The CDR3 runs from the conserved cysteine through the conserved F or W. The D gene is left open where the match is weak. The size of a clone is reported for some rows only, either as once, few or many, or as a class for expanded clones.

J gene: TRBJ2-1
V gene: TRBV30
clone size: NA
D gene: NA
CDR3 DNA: TGTGCCTGGAGTGCGGCGGCCAGCTCCTACAATGAGCAGTTCTTC
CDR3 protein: CAWSAAASSYNEQFF

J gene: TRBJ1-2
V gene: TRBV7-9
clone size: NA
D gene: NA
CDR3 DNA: TGTTCCAGCACCCAAGAGGAGGTTCGCTACACCTTC
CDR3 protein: CSSTQEEVRYTF

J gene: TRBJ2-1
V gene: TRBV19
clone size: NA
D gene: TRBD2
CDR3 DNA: TGTGCCAGTAGTATCCGAGCGGGAAATGGCCCTAATGAGCAGTTCTTC
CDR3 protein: CASSIRAGNGPNEQFF

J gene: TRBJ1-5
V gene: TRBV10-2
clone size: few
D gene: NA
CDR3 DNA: TGCGCCAGCAGTGGGGGCAGGAATCAGCCCCAGCATTTT
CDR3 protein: CASSGGRNQPQHF

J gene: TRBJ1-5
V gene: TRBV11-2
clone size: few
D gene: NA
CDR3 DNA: TGTGCCAGCAGCTTAAGCGGTGATAGCAATCAGCCCCAGCATTTT
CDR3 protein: CASSLSGDSNQPQHF

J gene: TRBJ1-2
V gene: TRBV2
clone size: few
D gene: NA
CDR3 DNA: TGTGCCAGCAGTGATTGGCAGGGGACAAGGTATGGCTACACCTTC
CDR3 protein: CASSDWQGTRYGYTF

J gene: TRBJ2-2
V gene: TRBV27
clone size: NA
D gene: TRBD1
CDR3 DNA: TGTGCCAGCAGTTTCCGGGACAGGGGGGGGACCGGGGAGCTGTTTTTT
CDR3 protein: CASSFRDRGGTGELFF

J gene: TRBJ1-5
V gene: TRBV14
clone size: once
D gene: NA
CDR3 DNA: TGTGCCAGCAGCCAACCAGGGTTTCTTAATCAGCCCCAGCATTTT
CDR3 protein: CASSQPGFLNQPQHF

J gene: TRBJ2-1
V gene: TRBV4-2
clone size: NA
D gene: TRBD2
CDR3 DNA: TGTGCCAGCAGTACTAGCGGGGGGGGGTACAATGAGCAGTTCTTC
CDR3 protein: CASSTSGGGYNEQFF

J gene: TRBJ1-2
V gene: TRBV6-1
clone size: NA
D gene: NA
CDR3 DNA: TGTGCCAGCAGTGAACGGTTGAAACTCACGGGCTACACCTTC
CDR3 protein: CASSERLKLTGYTF

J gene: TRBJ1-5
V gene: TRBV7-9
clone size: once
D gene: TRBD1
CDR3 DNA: TGTGCCAGCAGCTTAGCTGTAATCGGACAGGGCAAAAATCAGCCCCAGCATTTT
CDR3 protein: CASSLAVIGQGKNQPQHF

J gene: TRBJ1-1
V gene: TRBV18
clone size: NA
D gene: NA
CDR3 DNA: TGTGCCAGCTCCCCTCGTGCGACTGAAGCTTTCTTT
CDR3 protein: CASSPRATEAFF

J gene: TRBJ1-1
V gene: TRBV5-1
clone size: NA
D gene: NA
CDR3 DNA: TGCGCCAGCAGCTCAGGGTGGGGGAACACTGAAGCTTTCTTT
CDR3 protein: CASSSGWGNTEAFF

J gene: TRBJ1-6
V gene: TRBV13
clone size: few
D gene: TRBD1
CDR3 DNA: TGTGCCAGCAGCCTAGGAGGGGGCGTGAGTTCACCCCTCCACTTT
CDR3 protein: CASSLGGGVSSPLHF

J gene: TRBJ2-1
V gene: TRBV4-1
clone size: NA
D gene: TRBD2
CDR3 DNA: TGCGCCAGCAGCCAAGTCCCTACTAGCGATGAGCAGTTCTTC
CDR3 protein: CASSQVPTSDEQFF

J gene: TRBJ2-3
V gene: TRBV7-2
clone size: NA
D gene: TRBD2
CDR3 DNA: TGTGCCAGCAGCTTAGGGGTTAGCGGGAGCACAGATACGCAGTATTTT
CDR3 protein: CASSLGVSGSTDTQYF

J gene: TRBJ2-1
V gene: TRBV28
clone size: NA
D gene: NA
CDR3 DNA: TGTGCCAGCAGTAGGGAGGACCTGCGCAATGAGCAGTTCTTC
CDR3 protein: CASSREDLRNEQFF

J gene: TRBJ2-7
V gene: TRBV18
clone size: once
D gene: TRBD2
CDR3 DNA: TGTGCCAGCTCACCATCGGGGGGGGCCGGAGTAGGCGAGCAGTACTTC
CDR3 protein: CASSPSGGAGVGEQYF

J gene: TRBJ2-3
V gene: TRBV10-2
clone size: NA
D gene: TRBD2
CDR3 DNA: TGCGCCATCCTCCCTCTGGCGGGAGCAACAGATACGCAGTATTTT
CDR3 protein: CAILPLAGATDTQYF

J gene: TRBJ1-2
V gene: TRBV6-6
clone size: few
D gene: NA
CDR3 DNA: TGTGCCAGCAACACTCGACAAGACTATGGCTACACCTTC
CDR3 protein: CASNTRQDYGYTF

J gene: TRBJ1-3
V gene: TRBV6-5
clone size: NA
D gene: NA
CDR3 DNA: TGTGCCAGCAGTTACGCAACAGGGATAGGAAACACCATATATTTT
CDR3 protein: CASSYATGIGNTIYF

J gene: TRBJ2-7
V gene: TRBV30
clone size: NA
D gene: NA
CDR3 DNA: TGTGCCTGGAGTGGGTCAGACAATCCCTACGAGCAGTACTTC
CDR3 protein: CAWSGSDNPYEQYF

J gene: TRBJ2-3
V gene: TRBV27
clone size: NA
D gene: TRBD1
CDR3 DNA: TGTGCCAGCACCGTAGGGCGAGGGGGCCTTGAGTATTTT
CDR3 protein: CASTVGRGGLEYF

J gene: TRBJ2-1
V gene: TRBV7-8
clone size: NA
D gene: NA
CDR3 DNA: TGTGCCAGCAGCTTAGTGGCGGGGTCCTACAATGAGCAGTTCTTC
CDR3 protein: CASSLVAGSYNEQFF

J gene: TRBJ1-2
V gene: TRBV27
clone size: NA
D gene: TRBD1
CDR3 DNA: TGTGCCAGCAAACTTACCGGGACAGATGGCTACACCTTC
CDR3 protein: CASKLTGTDGYTF

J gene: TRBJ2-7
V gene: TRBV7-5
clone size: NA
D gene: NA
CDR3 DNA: TGTGTCAGAAGCCTCGAGTGGAGGGGATATCGTTTC
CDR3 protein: CVRSLEWRGYRF

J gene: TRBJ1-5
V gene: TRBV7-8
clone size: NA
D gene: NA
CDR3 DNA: TGTGCCAGCAGCCACCGGAGTCAGGGCGCGCCCCAGCATTTT
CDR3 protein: CASSHRSQGAPQHF

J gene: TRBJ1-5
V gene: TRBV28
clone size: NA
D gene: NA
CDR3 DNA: TGTGCCAGCAGGATACAGGGTCGTGGTAGCAATCAGCCCCAGCATTTT
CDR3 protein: CASRIQGRGSNQPQHF

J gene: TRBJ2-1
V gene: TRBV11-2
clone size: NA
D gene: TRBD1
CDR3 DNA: TGTGCCAGCAGAGACGGGACAGGGTATCGCAATGAGCAGTTCTTC
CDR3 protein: CASRDGTGYRNEQFF

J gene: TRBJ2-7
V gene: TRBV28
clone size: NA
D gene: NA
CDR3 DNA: TGTGCCAGCAGTTCCAATTACGAGCAGTACTTC
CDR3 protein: CASSSNYEQYF

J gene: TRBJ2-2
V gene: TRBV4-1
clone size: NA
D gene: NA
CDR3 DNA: TGCGCCAGCAGCCAAGATGGCGGGCGGGCCGGGGAGCTGTTTTTT
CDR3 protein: CASSQDGGRAGELFF

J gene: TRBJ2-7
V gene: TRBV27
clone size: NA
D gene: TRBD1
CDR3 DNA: TGTGCCAGCAGTTTAATGGGACAGACTAACTATGAGCAGTACTTC
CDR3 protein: CASSLMGQTNYEQYF

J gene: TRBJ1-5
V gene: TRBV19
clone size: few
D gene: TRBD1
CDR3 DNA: TGTGCCAGTAGTAGGACAGGGTATAGCAATCAGCCCCAGCATTTT
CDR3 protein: CASSRTGYSNQPQHF

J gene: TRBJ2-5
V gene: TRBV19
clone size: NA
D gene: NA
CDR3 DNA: TGTGCCAGTAGTATGTGGGGCGGGGGCTCAGGAGAGACCCAGTACTTC
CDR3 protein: CASSMWGGGSGETQYF

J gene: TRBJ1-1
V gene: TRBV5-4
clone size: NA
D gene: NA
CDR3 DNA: TGTGCCAGCAGCTTGGGGGGGGGCGGGAACACTGAAGCTTTCTTT
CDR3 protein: CASSLGGGGNTEAFF

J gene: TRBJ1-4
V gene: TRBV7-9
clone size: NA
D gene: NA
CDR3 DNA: TGTTCCAGCCGAACGGAGGGTTCTAATGAAAAACTGTTTTTT
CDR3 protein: CSSRTEGSNEKLFF

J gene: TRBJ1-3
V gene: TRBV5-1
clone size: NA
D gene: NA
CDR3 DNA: TGCGCCAGCAGCGTCAGGGGTAGCACTGGAAACACCATATATTTT
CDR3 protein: CASSVRGSTGNTIYF